This T cell receptor (beta chain) came from a study of blood T cell repertoires in COVID-19. The wider study: Some COVID-19 samples were acute and others convalescent; all came from the United States, Italy and Spain. The analysed material was cDNA or gDNA that came from T cells, B-cell-depleted T cells, or PBMCs.

Per germline, CDR1 SEHNR and CDR2 FQNEAQ (reference sequence). Trimming removed 5 bases at V and 15 bases at J, with 17 bases between. The CDR3 spans 12 residues. Here immunoSEQ multiplex PCR was the method, and the copy in TCRdb shows in-frame clones only, minus some. The sample has approximately 130,000 clones; around four fifths are singletons. The sample taken for sequencing was peripheral blood. The V gene is TRBV7-9, the J gene TRBJ2-1; a weak D match, TRBD1 (6 bases). The receptor comes from a human donor in a cohort sampled during active COVID-19. CDR3 sequence reads: CASSLTGFIWFF. CDR3 sequence (DNA): TGTGCCAGCAGCCTGACAGGTTTCATTTGGTTCTTC.